Listed here are 21 T cell receptor beta chains from one sample, sequenced in a study of blood T cell repertoires in COVID-19. Using immunoSEQ multiplex PCR, the repertoire was profiled, and TCRdb retains in-frame clones only, with some absent. The sample carries some 78,000 clones, around 86% recorded once. The sample taken for sequencing was peripheral blood. These receptors originate from a man aged 45-65 years with active or convalescent COVID-19.

This chain connects TRBV28 to TRBJ2-5, with D tentatively TRBD1 (5 bases). This CDR3 contains 13 residues. V lost 6 bases and J lost 5, with 13 bases in between. Looked up from germline, CDR1 is MDHEN and CDR2 is SYDVKM. Here the CDR3 reads CASSTGPTETQYF. For the CDR3, the DNA is TGTGCCAGCAGCACAGGCCCCACGGAGACCCAGTACTTC.

This sequence joins TRBV18 and TRBJ2-2; the D gene is possibly TRBD1 (6 bases). Trimming shortened V by 0 bases and J by 6 bases, and 11 bases separated the two germline ends. This CDR3 is 15 amino acids long. Germline CDR1 is KGHSH and CDR2 is LQKENI. The CDR3 loop reads CASSPPQGIAGELFF. CDR3 bases: TGTGCCAGCTCACCACCCCAGGGGATCGCCGGGGAGCTGTTTTTT.

The chain employs TRBV7-2 and TRBJ2-2; D not resolved. The CDR3 length is 14 residues. CDR1 is SGHTA and CDR2 is FQGNSA in the germline V gene. Trimming took 1 base from V and 3 from J, leaving 6 bases between them. The DNA of the CDR3 is TGTGCCAGCAGCTTAGTCCTGTACACCGGGGAGCTGTTTTTT. It codes for CASSLVLYTGELFF.

This chain connects TRBV10-3 to TRBJ2-7, with TRBD1 matching 7 bases. Trimming at V came to 5 bases and at J to 2 bases, leaving 6 bases not matched to a gene. CDR1 and CDR2 from the germline V gene are ENHRY and SYGVKD. The CDR3 spans 14 residues. Here the CDR3 reads CAISLDRSAYEQYF. Written as DNA, the CDR3 is TGTGCCATCAGTCTGGACAGGTCCGCCTACGAGCAGTACTTC.

The gene calls are TRBV6-6 and TRBJ1-6; D gene ambiguous. Germline CDR1 reads MNHNY; CDR2 reads SVGAGI (reference sequence). V lost 3 bases to trimming and J lost 11 bases, with 14 bases between them. The length of the CDR3 is 14 residues. CDR3 DNA: TGTGCCAGCAGTTATGAGGGCCAACTGGCACCCCTCCACTTT. Its translation is CASSYEGQLAPLHF.

J is TRBJ1-2 and V is TRBV27, with TRBD1 as a possible D gene (6 bases). Germline V gene lookup returns CDR1 MNHEY and CDR2 SMNVEV (reference sequence). Between the trimmed V and J ends, which lost 7 bases and 1 base, there was a span of 16 bases. The CDR3 is 15 residues long. The CDR3 here is CASKKDSTVNYGYTF. The CDR3 coding sequence is TGTGCCAGCAAAAAGGACAGCACGGTTAACTATGGCTACACCTTC.

This clone was observed a single time. The rearrangement links TRBV19 to TRBJ2-3; D perhaps matches TRBD2 (5 bases). Trimming removed 7 bases at V and 1 base at J, with 15 bases between. This CDR3 comprises 15 residues. Germline-derived CDR1 and CDR2 are LNHDA and SQIVND (reference sequence). For the CDR3, the DNA is TGTGCCAGTAAGGACTCCGCGTGGGGCACAGATACGCAGTATTTT. Amino acid sequence: CASKDSAWGTDTQYF.

The chain has TRBV7-9 and TRBJ2-3; a weak D match, TRBD2 (5 bases). Germline V gene data show CDR1 as SEHNR and CDR2 as FQNEAQ (reference sequence). The CDR3 length is 14 residues. V was shortened by 5 bases and J by 6 bases, with 15 bases between the two germline ends. Written as DNA, the CDR3 is TGTGCCAGCAGCCCCCTGGTGGAGGCGGATACGCAGTATTTT. This gives the protein CASSPLVEADTQYF.

This clone was observed a few times. V usage is TRBV2 and J usage is TRBJ1-6; the D gene is possibly TRBD1 (6 bases). CDR1 is SNHLY and CDR2 is FYNNEI in the germline V gene. This CDR3 has 15 amino acids. Trimming left V 2 bases short and J 7 bases short, with 12 bases between. The CDR3 nucleotides read TGTGCCAGCAGTGAATTGGGACAATTGAATTCACCCCTCCACTTT. Its protein is CASSELGQLNSPLHF. Together with reference TRBV2 and TRBJ1-6, the CDR3 gives the full variable domain: EPEVTQTPSHQVTQMGQEVILRCVPISNHLYFYWYRQILGQKVEFLVSFYNNEISEKSEIFDDQFSVERPDGSNFTLKIRSTKLEDSAMYFCASSELGQLNSPLHFGNGTRLTVT.

The chain joins TRBV2 to TRBJ2-7; D perhaps matches TRBD1 (7 bases). CDR1 is SNHLY and CDR2 is FYNNEI in the germline V gene. The V end lost 1 base, the J end lost 6 bases, and 10 bases lay between the germline ends. CDR3 length equals 13 residues. CDR3 coding DNA: TGTGCCAGCAGTGAAGTGCAGGGGGGCGAGCAGTACTTC. Translation: CASSEVQGGEQYF. The complete variable domain, with remaining parts taken from reference TRBV2 and TRBJ2-7, reads EPEVTQTPSHQVTQMGQEVILRCVPISNHLYFYWYRQILGQKVEFLVSFYNNEISEKSEIFDDQFSVERPDGSNFTLKIRSTKLEDSAMYFCASSEVQGGEQYFGPGTRLTVT.

This clone was found a few times. The chain joins TRBV5-4 to TRBJ1-6; TRBD1 might be the D (6 bases). The CDR3 consists of 15 residues. Deletions cut 0 bases from V and 10 bases from J, with 14 bases between. Germline lookup yields CDR1 SGHNT and CDR2 YYREEE (reference sequence). CDR3: CASSLAAGDESPLHF. The CDR3 region has the DNA TGTGCCAGCAGCTTGGCTGCAGGGGACGAATCACCCCTCCACTTT.

There are a few counts of this clone. The chain links TRBV25-1 to TRBJ2-1, with 11 positions matching TRBD1. Germline V lookup: CDR1 MGHDK, CDR2 SYGVNS. V was clipped by 6 bases and J by 9 bases; unmatched bases: 10. The CDR3 sequence is 15 residues long. The CDR3 loop is CASSPLDRGRVEQFF. The CDR3 DNA is TGTGCCAGCAGCCCATTGGACAGGGGGCGCGTTGAGCAGTTCTTC.

The gene calls are TRBV29-1 and TRBJ2-5; the match to TRBD1 covers 8 bases. After removal of 6 bases from V and 5 bases from J, the junction contained 11 bases not matched to a gene. CDR1 is SQVTM and CDR2 is ANQGSEA in the germline V gene. This CDR3 is built from 14 residues. CDR3 bases: TGCAGCGTATCGACAGGGGAGCACGTCGAGACCCAGTACTTC. Protein sequence: CSVSTGEHVETQYF.

This chain connects TRBV3-1 (or the pseudogene TRBV3-2) to TRBJ2-2; the match to TRBD1 covers 8 bases. The germline V gene has CDR1 LGHDT and CDR2 YNNKEL (reference sequence). J lost 5 bases, V lost 4 bases, and 9 bases had no gene match. CDR3 length: 16 residues. CDR3 DNA sequence: TGTGCCAGCAGCCTCCGGACAGGGAGTTGGACCGGGGAGCTGTTTTTT. It translates to CASSLRTGSWTGELFF.

This sequence joins TRBV3-1 (or the pseudogene TRBV3-2) and TRBJ1-6, with 7 bases lining up with TRBD1. The CDR3 runs to 20 residues. With 4 bases clipped from V and 0 bases from J, the junction kept 15 bases outside the gene matches. Germline assignment: CDR1 LGHDT and CDR2 YNNKEL (reference sequence). The CDR3 here is CASSPRLGQPKSSYNSPLHF. CDR3 coding DNA: TGTGCCAGCAGCCCCCGCCTGGGACAGCCAAAGAGCTCCTATAATTCACCCCTCCACTTT.

The V call is TRBV5-6, the J call TRBJ2-1; maybe TRBD2 (7 bases). V was pared by 1 base and J by 7 bases, with 15 bases between. CDR1 is SGHDT and CDR2 is YYEEEE in the germline V gene. This CDR3 is built from 15 residues. The CDR3 is CASSLYGRGGNEQFF. CDR3 nucleotides: TGTGCCAGCAGCTTGTACGGCAGGGGAGGGAATGAGCAGTTCTTC.

J is TRBJ2-7 and V is TRBV10-2; 11 bases fit TRBD1. V shed 7 bases, J shed 3 bases, and the junction held 8 bases outside the gene matches. CDR3 length: 15 amino acids. In germline, CDR1 is WSHSY, CDR2 SAAADI. The CDR3 region has the DNA TGCGCCAGCACCCTAACCGGGACAGGGGGCTACGAGCAGTACTTC. It yields the protein CASTLTGTGGYEQYF.

V gene TRBV5-1 combines with J gene TRBJ2-5; 8 bases fit TRBD1. The ends lost 4 bases at V and 7 bases at J; junction bases unmatched: 9. CDR3 size: 14 residues. In germline, CDR1 is SGHRS, CDR2 YFSETQ. The CDR3 DNA is TGCGCCAGCAGCGGAACACAGGGGGTAGGGACCCAGTACTTC. As protein: CASSGTQGVGTQYF.

This chain joins TRBV13 and TRBJ2-5, with D unresolved. Trimming removed 0 bases at V and 4 bases at J, with 12 bases between. Germline V gene data show CDR1 as PRHDT and CDR2 as FYEKMQ (reference sequence). The CDR3 is 15 residues long. This chain's CDR3 is CASSLGLSNGETQYF. In DNA form, the CDR3 reads TGTGCCAGCAGCTTAGGCCTTTCTAATGGAGAGACCCAGTACTTC.

Turning to this clone: One end of the junction fails to match germline, which may point to a read error. The chain carries TRBV6-2 or TRBV6-3 and TRBJ2-2; D gene uncertain. The germline gives CDR1 MNHEY, CDR2 SVGEGT. The CDR3 contains 14 residues. The CDR3 DNA reads as TGTGCCAGCAATTACGGCCAGGACACCGGGGAGCTGTTTTTT. This gives the protein CASNYGQDTGELFF.

The gene calls are TRBV19 and TRBJ2-1; 10 nucleotides line up with TRBD2. Germline trimming cut 4 bases from V and 8 bases from J; bases unmatched to any gene: 5. The CDR3 runs to 14 residues. CDR1 LNHDA and CDR2 SQIVND come from the germline V gene (reference sequence). The DNA of the CDR3 is TGTGCCAGTAGTAGGCTAGCGGGAGCGTATGAGCAGTTCTTC. Translation: CASSRLAGAYEQFF.